The 30 T cell receptor beta chains in this list originate from one sample, sequenced in a study of T-cell reconstitution after alpha-beta-depleted transplantation in children. A TCRbeta library incorporating unique molecular identifiers was prepared. TCRdb used MiXCR to reprocess the PCR reads, holding one entry per CDR3 protein. The sample includes around 450,000 distinct CDR3 sequences, roughly 44% of them seen just once. The sample in question was PBMCs, obtained before TCRalphabeta/CD19-depleted stem cell transplant. The receptors come from a girl aged 2 to 10 with aplastic anemia, due to receive a stem cell transplant.

The V and J genes are TRBV7-2 and TRBJ2-5; TRBD2 is a possible D gene (6 bases). This CDR3 contains 16 residues. V lost 5 bases to trimming and J lost 5 bases, with 21 bases between them. The germline V gene has CDR1 SGHTA and CDR2 FQGNSA. Here the CDR3 reads CASSPSLAGRWETQYF. The CDR3 region has the DNA TGTGCCAGCAGCCCTTCGCTGGCAGGGAGGTGGGAGACCCAGTACTTC.

This clonotype was recorded at least ten times. The V gene is TRBV12-3 or TRBV12-4, the J gene TRBJ2-2; D is undetermined. This CDR3 is built from 13 residues. The V end lost 7 bases, the J end lost 2 bases, and 8 bases lay between the germline ends. The CDR3 DNA is TGTGCCAGCAAAGCCGACAACACCGGGGAGCTGTTTTTT. This gives the protein CASKADNTGELFF.

Many counts were recorded for this clonotype. The chain has TRBV27 and TRBJ2-1; the match to TRBD1 covers 8 bases. This CDR3 is built from 15 residues. Unmatched junction bases numbered 7, after V lost 6 bases and J lost 3 bases. The germline CDR1 and CDR2 sequences are MNHEY and SMNVEV (reference sequence). The CDR3 sequence is CASSGHGQGYNEQFF. In DNA, the CDR3 is TGTGCCAGCAGCGGACACGGACAGGGCTACAATGAGCAGTTCTTC.

In this sample, this clonotype turned up many times. This rearrangement joins TRBV12-3 or TRBV12-4 to TRBJ1-1; 7 positions agree with TRBD1. The CDR3 covers 15 residues. V lost 5 bases, J lost 4 bases, and 10 bases stayed unmatched. The CDR3 DNA follows: TGTGCCAGCAGTCCTAGGCGGGACAGTTTCACTGAAGCTTTCTTT. Translating gives CASSPRRDSFTEAFF.

This clonotype appeared a single time. This chain links TRBV10-3 with TRBJ2-3; 10 nucleotides agree with TRBD2. With V trimmed by 2 bases and J by 0 bases, 14 bases remained unmatched. This CDR3 has 20 amino acids. Germline assignment: CDR1 ENHRY and CDR2 SYGVKD. CDR3 amino acids: CAISETLASGSMFSTDTQYF. The CDR3 bases are TGTGCCATCAGTGAGACCCTTGCTAGCGGGAGTATGTTTAGCACAGATACGCAGTATTTT.

The gene calls are TRBV2 and TRBJ2-2; 14 positions agree with TRBD2. From germline, CDR1 is SNHLY and CDR2 FYNNEI. Germline trimming cut 8 bases from V and 6 bases from J; bases unmatched to any gene: 5. The CDR3 covers 15 residues. In DNA, the CDR3 is TGTGCCAGCGAGACTAGCGGGAGGGTAGCCGGGGAGCTGTTTTTT. It yields the protein CASETSGRVAGELFF.

This clonotype is a singleton in its sample. A read error may be the cause here, since a much bigger clone is one base away. The chain joins TRBV4-3 to TRBJ2-1; perhaps TRBD1 as D (7 bases). Trimming took off 8 bases at V and 8 bases at J, with 22 bases between the two ends. The CDR3 is 15 amino acids. Germline V lookup: CDR1 LGHNA, CDR2 YSLEER. The DNA for the CDR3 is TGCGCCAGCCGCTCGTCAGCGCAGGGGGGCGATGAGCAGTTCTTC. As protein: CASRSSAQGGDEQFF.

This clonotype was detected a few times. The chain links TRBV7-8 to TRBJ1-4, with D possibly being TRBD1 (6 bases). The germline V gene encodes CDR1 SGHVS and CDR2 FQNEAQ. This CDR3 spans 17 amino acids. Trimming left V 4 bases short and J 5 bases short, with 20 bases between. The CDR3 nucleotides are TGTGCCAGCAGCTCCCGTGTGGTACAGGGCCAGAATGAAAAACTGTTTTTT. Its protein product is CASSSRVVQGQNEKLFF.

The rearrangement uses TRBV20-1 and TRBJ2-7; the match to TRBD1 covers 8 bases. Germline assignment: CDR1 DFQATT and CDR2 SNEGSKA (reference sequence). This CDR3 comprises 13 residues. The junction had 8 bases not matched to a gene; V was cut back by 5 bases and J by 5 bases. The CDR3 protein is CSAEDREMDEQYF. DNA of the CDR3: TGCAGTGCTGAGGACAGGGAGATGGACGAGCAGTACTTC.

CDR3 region: CSASSSGGKETQYF. The CDR3 DNA reads TGCAGTGCTAGTTCCAGCGGGGGAAAAGAGACCCAGTACTTC. V is TRBV20-1 and J is TRBJ2-5; 8 bases line up with TRBD2. This CDR3 region has 14 residues. The germline V gene encodes CDR1 DFQATT and CDR2 SNEGSKA (reference sequence). The junction had 6 bases not matched to a gene; V was cut back by 3 bases and J by 3 bases.

This clonotype was detected only a few times. This chain joins TRBV19 and TRBJ2-7; 8 bases line up with TRBD1. CDR3 length equals 14 residues. V shed 7 bases, J shed 3 bases, and the junction held 8 bases outside the gene matches. Per the germline V gene, CDR1 is LNHDA and CDR2 is SQIVND (reference sequence). In DNA form, the CDR3 reads TGTGCCAGTACGACCGGGACAGGCCACTACGAGCAGTACTTC. Its translation: CASTTGTGHYEQYF.

The chain combines TRBV12-3 or TRBV12-4 with TRBJ2-7; tentative D call: TRBD2 (6 bases). The CDR3 is made up of 13 amino acids. V was shortened by 1 base and J by 9 bases, with 13 bases between the two germline ends. The CDR3 DNA is TGTGCCAGCAGTTTAGACGGGAGTAAGGGGCAGTACTTC. Its protein is CASSLDGSKGQYF.

The chain recombines TRBV25-1 with TRBJ2-1, with 11 bases matching TRBD2. This CDR3 contains 14 residues. Germline CDR1 and CDR2: MGHDK and SYGVNS. The J segment lost 11 bases and the V segment lost 5 bases, leaving 8 bases of the junction unmatched. The CDR3 DNA is TGTGCCAGCAGTTTTCTAGCGGGAGGTTTTAAGCAGTTCTTC. Its protein is CASSFLAGGFKQFF.

The gene calls are TRBV11-1 and TRBJ1-4; 7 nucleotides match TRBD1. CDR3 length: 14 amino acids. CDR1 is SGHAT and CDR2 is FQDESV in the germline V gene (reference sequence). Trimming cost V 5 bases and J 5 bases; bases outside gene matches: 5. CDR3 nucleotides: TGTGCCAGCAGCCTGGGACAGATAAATGAAAAACTGTTTTTT. As protein: CASSLGQINEKLFF.

This clonotype has ten or more counts. This rearrangement joins TRBV6-5 to TRBJ2-7, with 8 nucleotides matching TRBD2. The CDR3 has 14 amino acids. V lost 6 bases to trimming and J lost 2 bases; unmatched junction nucleotides: 6. From germline, CDR1 is MNHEY and CDR2 SVGAGI. The CDR3 DNA is TGTGCCAGCAGGTTACTAGCGGAAACCTACGAGCAGTACTTC. Amino acid sequence: CASRLLAETYEQYF.

The genes are TRBV10-3 and TRBJ2-5; no definite D call. CDR3 length equals 11 residues. Between the trimmed V and J ends, which lost 8 bases and 2 bases, there was a span of 6 bases. Germline-derived CDR1 and CDR2 are ENHRY and SYGVKD. The CDR3 DNA follows: TGTGCCATCTCCGAGCAAGAGACCCAGTACTTC. It specifies CAISEQETQYF.

In its sample, this clonotype was seen a few times. This rearrangement joins TRBV12-3 or TRBV12-4 to TRBJ2-1; 8 nucleotides line up with TRBD1. Unmatched junction bases numbered 8, after V lost 3 bases and J lost 7 bases. This CDR3 is 15 amino acids long. The CDR3 sequence: CASSFRTGRGNEQFF. DNA for the CDR3: TGTGCCAGCAGTTTCCGGACAGGGAGAGGGAATGAGCAGTTCTTC.

The rearrangement joins TRBV28 to TRBJ1-2; no firm D call. This CDR3 is built from 14 residues. The V end lost 7 bases, the J end lost 6 bases, and 18 bases lay between the germline ends. Germline CDR1 is MDHEN and CDR2 is SYDVKM. The CDR3 nucleotides read TGTGCCAGCATGGAGTCCCCAGAGCCTCATGGCTACACCTTC. The encoded protein is CASMESPEPHGYTF.

V and J are TRBV2 and TRBJ2-5; D is ambiguous. This CDR3 spans 16 amino acids. Germline V CDR1 and CDR2: SNHLY, FYNNEI. Trimming cost V 2 bases and J 4 bases, with 17 bases left between them. The CDR3 sequence is CASSENGFGRRETQYF. CDR3 nucleotides: TGTGCCAGCAGTGAAAATGGCTTCGGTCGGCGAGAGACCCAGTACTTC.

This clonotype was found many times. In DNA form, the CDR3 reads TGCGCCAGCAGCTTTGGTCAGTACCGCTCTGGGGCCAACGTCCTGACTTTC. This gives the protein CASSFGQYRSGANVLTF. This chain connects TRBV5-1 to TRBJ2-6; D remains ambiguous. V was cut by 2 bases and J by 0 bases, with 12 bases left in between. Germline V lookup: CDR1 SGHRS, CDR2 YFSETQ. The CDR3 length is 17 residues.

The V gene is TRBV28, the J gene TRBJ1-1; 10 bases are shared with TRBD1. This CDR3 has 16 residues. Germline-derived CDR1 and CDR2 are MDHEN and SYDVKM. V shed 6 bases and J 2 bases; nucleotides not matched to a gene: 9. In DNA, the CDR3 is TGTGCCAGCAGGCCCCAGGGACAGGGGCTAAACACTGAAGCTTTCTTT. It codes for CASRPQGQGLNTEAFF.

This clonotype was seen only a few times. J is TRBJ2-5 and V is TRBV2; D possibly corresponds to TRBD1 (7 bases). This CDR3 is 13 amino acids long. Germline V gene data show CDR1 as SNHLY and CDR2 as FYNNEI. With 4 bases removed from V and 5 bases from J, the gap between germline ends came to 11 bases. The CDR3 DNA reads TGTGCCAGCAGTGGAGCAGGGGGGGAGACCCAGTACTTC. It yields the protein CASSGAGGETQYF.

The chain links TRBV20-1 to TRBJ2-5; D may be TRBD1 or TRBD2 (8 bases each). The CDR3 runs 16 residues. Trimming left V 6 bases short and J 9 bases short, with 29 bases between. Per the germline V gene, CDR1 is DFQATT and CDR2 is SNEGSKA (reference sequence). CDR3 loop: CSAESSTGVMREAQYF. In nucleotides, the CDR3 is TGCAGTGCAGAATCCTCGACAGGGGTTATGCGGGAGGCCCAGTACTTC.

This chain connects TRBV28 to TRBJ1-1; perhaps TRBD1 as D (6 bases). The CDR3 has 13 residues. From germline, CDR1 is MDHEN and CDR2 SYDVKM. Trimming shortened V by 3 bases and J by 5 bases, and 10 bases separated the two germline ends. In nucleotides, the CDR3 is TGTGCCAGCAGTTTCGGCGGACAGACTGAAGCTTTCTTT. The encoded protein is CASSFGGQTEAFF.

The chain combines TRBV6-1 with TRBJ1-1, with D possibly TRBD1 on 6 matching bases. Germline V gene data show CDR1 as MNHNS and CDR2 as SASEGT. CDR3 length: 13 amino acids. V gave up 5 bases and J gave up 11 bases, with 18 bases separating them. CDR3 residues: CASSREMGAEAFF. The CDR3 region has the DNA TGTGCCAGCAGTCGGGAAATGGGGGCGGAGGCTTTCTTT.

This sequence joins TRBV6-6 and TRBJ2-3, with TRBD2 matching 8 bases. Losses at the gene ends were 8 bases for V and 4 bases for J; bases not matched to a gene: 5. The V gene's germline CDR1 is MNHNY and CDR2 SVGAGI (reference sequence). The CDR3 covers 13 residues. The CDR3: CASREGSADTQYF. DNA of the CDR3: TGTGCCAGCCGGGAGGGAAGCGCAGATACGCAGTATTTT.

This clonotype has more than one count but fewer than ten. V and J are TRBV15 and TRBJ2-5; no reliable D call. This CDR3 has 15 amino acids. CDR1 is LNHNV and CDR2 is YYDKDF in the germline V gene (reference sequence). The V and J ends lost 0 bases and 5 bases respectively, with 13 bases between them. The CDR3 is CATSRDGRIEETQYF. DNA for the CDR3: TGTGCCACCAGCAGAGATGGTAGAATTGAGGAGACCCAGTACTTC.

The rearrangement uses TRBV5-5 and TRBJ2-7; TRBD1 aligns across 7 bases. V was clipped by 0 bases and J by 4 bases; unmatched bases: 7. The length of the CDR3 is 15 residues. CDR1 and CDR2 (germline): SGHKS, YYEKEE (reference sequence). The CDR3 DNA reads as TGTGCCAGCAGCTTGGCCGGACAGGCGGGTTACGAGCAGTACTTC. Protein product: CASSLAGQAGYEQYF. The entire variable domain, with the rest obtained from reference TRBV5-5 and TRBJ2-7, is as follows: DAGVTQSPTHLIKTRGQQVTLRCSPISGHKSVSWYQQVLGQGPQFIFQYYEKEERGRGNFPDRFSARQFPNYSSELNVNALLLGDSALYLCASSLAGQAGYEQYFGPGTRLTVT.

The V and J genes are TRBV29-1 and TRBJ2-2; D unresolved. CDR1 and CDR2 from the germline V gene are SQVTM and ANQGSEA. This CDR3 comprises 15 residues. Trimming cost V 0 bases and J 4 bases, with 12 bases left between them. The CDR3 DNA reads TGCAGCGTTGAAGATTCGAGACATGGCACCGGGGAGCTGTTTTTT. Amino acids: CSVEDSRHGTGELFF.

V is TRBV20-1 and J is TRBJ2-7; no clear D gene. CDR1 is DFQATT and CDR2 is SNEGSKA in the germline V gene (reference sequence). The V and J ends lost 0 bases and 2 bases respectively, with 14 bases between them. This CDR3 has 15 residues. CDR3 residues: CSARDLTQKTYEQYF. The DNA for the CDR3 is TGCAGTGCTAGAGATTTGACCCAAAAAACCTACGAGCAGTACTTC.